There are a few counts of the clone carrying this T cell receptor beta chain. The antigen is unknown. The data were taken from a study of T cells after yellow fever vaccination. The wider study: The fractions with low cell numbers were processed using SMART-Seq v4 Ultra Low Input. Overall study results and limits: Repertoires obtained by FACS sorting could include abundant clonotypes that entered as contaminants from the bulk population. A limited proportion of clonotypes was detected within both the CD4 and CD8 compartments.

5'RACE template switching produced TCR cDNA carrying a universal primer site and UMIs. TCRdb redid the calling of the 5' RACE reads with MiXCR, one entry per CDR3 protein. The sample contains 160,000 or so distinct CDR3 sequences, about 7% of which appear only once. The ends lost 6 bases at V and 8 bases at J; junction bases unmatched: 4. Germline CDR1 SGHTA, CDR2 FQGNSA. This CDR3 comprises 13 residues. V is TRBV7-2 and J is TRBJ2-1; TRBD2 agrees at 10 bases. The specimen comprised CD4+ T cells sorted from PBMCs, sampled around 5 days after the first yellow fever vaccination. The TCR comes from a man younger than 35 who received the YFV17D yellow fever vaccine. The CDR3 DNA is TGTGCCAGCAGATCCGGGACTAGCGATGAGCAGTTCTTC. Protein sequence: CASRSGTSDEQFF.